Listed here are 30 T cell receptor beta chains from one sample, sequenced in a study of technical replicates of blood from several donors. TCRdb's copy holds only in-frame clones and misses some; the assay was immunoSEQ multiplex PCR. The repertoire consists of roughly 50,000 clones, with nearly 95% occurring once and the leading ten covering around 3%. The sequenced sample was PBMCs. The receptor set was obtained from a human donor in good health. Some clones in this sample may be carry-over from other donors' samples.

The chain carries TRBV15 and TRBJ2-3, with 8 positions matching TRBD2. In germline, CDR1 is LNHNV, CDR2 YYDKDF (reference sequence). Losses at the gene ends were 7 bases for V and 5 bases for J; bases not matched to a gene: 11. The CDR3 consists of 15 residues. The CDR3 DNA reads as TGTGCCACCACGGACGGAGCGGGAGATTTAGATACGCAGTATTTT. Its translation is CATTDGAGDLDTQYF.

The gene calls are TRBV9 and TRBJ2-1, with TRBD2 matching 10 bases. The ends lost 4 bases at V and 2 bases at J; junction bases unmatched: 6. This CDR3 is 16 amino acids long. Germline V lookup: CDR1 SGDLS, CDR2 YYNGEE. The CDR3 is CASSTLAGGTYNEQFF. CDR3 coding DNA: TGTGCCAGCAGCACCTTAGCGGGAGGCACCTACAATGAGCAGTTCTTC.

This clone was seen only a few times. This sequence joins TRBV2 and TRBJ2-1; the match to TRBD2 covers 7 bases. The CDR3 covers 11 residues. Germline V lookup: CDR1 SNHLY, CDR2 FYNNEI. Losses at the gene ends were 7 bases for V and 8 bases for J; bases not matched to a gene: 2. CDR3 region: CASTREDEQFF. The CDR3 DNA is TGTGCCAGCACACGGGAGGATGAGCAGTTCTTC.

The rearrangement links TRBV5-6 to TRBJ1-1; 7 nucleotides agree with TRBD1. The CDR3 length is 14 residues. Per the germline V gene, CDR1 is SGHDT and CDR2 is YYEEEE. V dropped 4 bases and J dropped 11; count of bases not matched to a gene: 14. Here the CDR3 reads CASSAGQLTRRAFF. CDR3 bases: TGTGCCAGCAGCGCGGGACAGTTAACCCGTCGGGCTTTCTTT.

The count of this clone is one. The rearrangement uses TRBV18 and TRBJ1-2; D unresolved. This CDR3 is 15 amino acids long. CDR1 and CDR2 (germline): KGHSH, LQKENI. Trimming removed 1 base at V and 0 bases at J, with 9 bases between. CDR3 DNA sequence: TGTGCCAGCTCACCACGCGGGGATGCTAACTATGGCTACACCTTC. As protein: CASSPRGDANYGYTF.

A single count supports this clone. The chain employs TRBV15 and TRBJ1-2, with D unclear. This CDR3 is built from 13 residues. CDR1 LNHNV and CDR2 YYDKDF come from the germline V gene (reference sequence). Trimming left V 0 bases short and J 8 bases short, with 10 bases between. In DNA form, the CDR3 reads TGTGCCACCAGCAGAGATAGACATTCGGGCTACACCTTC. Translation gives CATSRDRHSGYTF. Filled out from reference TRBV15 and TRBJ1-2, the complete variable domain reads DAMVIQNPRYQVTQFGKPVTLSCSQTLNHNVMYWYQQKSSQAPKLLFHYYDKDFNNEADTPDNFQSRRPNTSFCFLDIRSPGLGDTAMYLCATSRDRHSGYTFGSGTRLTVV.

CDR3 residues: CASSFGREDYEQYF. The CDR3 DNA follows: TGTGCCAGCAGCTTTGGAAGAGAGGATTACGAGCAGTACTTC. The chain is built from TRBV5-6 and TRBJ2-7; D remains unclear. The CDR3 has 14 residues. Germline values: CDR1 SGHDT, CDR2 YYEEEE. Trimming took off 2 bases at V and 4 bases at J, with 13 bases between the two ends. Combining the CDR3 with reference TRBV5-6 and TRBJ2-7 gives the whole variable domain DAGVTQSPTHLIKTRGQQVTLRCSPKSGHDTVSWYQQALGQGPQFIFQYYEEEERQRGNFPDRFSGHQFPNYSSELNVNALLLGDSALYLCASSFGREDYEQYFGPGTRLTVT.

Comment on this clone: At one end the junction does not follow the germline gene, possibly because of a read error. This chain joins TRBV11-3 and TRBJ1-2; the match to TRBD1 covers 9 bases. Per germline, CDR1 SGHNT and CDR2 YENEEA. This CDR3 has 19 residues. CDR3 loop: CASSVDGMAQGAEDYGYTF. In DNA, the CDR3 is TGTGCCAGCAGCGTAGATGGGATGGCACAGGGGGCAGAAGACTATGGCTACACCTTC.

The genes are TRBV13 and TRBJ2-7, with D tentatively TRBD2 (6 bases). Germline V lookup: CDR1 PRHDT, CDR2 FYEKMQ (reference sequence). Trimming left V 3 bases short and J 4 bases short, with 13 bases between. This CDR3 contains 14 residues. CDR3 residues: CASSFTRDSYEQYF. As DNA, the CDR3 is TGTGCCAGCAGCTTCACTAGGGACTCTTACGAGCAGTACTTC. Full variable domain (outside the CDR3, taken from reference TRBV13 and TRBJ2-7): AAGVIQSPRHLIKEKRETATLKCYPIPRHDTVYWYQQGPGQDPQFLISFYEKMQSDKGSIPDRFSAQQFSDYHSELNMSSLELGDSALYFCASSFTRDSYEQYFGPGTRLTVT.

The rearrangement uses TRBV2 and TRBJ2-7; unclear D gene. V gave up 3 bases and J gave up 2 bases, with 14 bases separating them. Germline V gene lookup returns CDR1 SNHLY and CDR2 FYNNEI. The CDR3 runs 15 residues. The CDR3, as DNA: TGTGCCAGCAGTGAGGTAGGAGAACCTACCTACGAGCAGTACTTC. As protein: CASSEVGEPTYEQYF. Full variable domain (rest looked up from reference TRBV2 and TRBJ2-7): EPEVTQTPSHQVTQMGQEVILRCVPISNHLYFYWYRQILGQKVEFLVSFYNNEISEKSEIFDDQFSVERPDGSNFTLKIRSTKLEDSAMYFCASSEVGEPTYEQYFGPGTRLTVT.

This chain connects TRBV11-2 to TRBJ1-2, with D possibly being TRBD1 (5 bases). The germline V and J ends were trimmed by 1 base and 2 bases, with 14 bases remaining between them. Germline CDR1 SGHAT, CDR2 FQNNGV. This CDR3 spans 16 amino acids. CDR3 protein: CASSLVPPGGNYGYTF. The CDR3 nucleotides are TGTGCCAGCAGCTTAGTACCCCCCGGGGGGAACTATGGCTACACCTTC.

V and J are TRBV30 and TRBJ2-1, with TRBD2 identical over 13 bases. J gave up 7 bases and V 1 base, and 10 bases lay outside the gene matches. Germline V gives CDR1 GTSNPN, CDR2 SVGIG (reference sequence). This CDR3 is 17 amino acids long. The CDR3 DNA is TGTGCCTGGAGTGGACTACTAGCGGGAGGGCGGAGGAATGAGCAGTTCTTC. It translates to CAWSGLLAGGRRNEQFF.

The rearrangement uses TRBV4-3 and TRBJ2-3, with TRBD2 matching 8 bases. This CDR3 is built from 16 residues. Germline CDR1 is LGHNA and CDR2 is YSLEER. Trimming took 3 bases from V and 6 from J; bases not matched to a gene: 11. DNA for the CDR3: TGCGCCAGCAGCCATTCCGGGACTAGAATACCGGATACGCAGTATTTT. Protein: CASSHSGTRIPDTQYF.

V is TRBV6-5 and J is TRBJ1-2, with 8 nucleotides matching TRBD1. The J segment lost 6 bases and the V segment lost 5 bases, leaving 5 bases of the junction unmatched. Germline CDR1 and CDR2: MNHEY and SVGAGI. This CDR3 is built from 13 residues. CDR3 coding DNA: TGTGCCAGCAGTAGCAGGACAGGGAATGGCTACACCTTC. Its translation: CASSSRTGNGYTF.

CDR3 sequence: CASSPPGLAGGLEQYF. The CDR3 bases are TGTGCCAGCTCACCCCCGGGACTAGCGGGAGGCCTCGAGCAGTACTTC. The gene calls are TRBV18 and TRBJ2-7, with 15 nucleotides matching TRBD2. The CDR3 is 16 residues long. V was clipped by 3 bases and J by 6 bases; unmatched bases: 6. Germline CDR1 and CDR2: KGHSH and LQKENI.

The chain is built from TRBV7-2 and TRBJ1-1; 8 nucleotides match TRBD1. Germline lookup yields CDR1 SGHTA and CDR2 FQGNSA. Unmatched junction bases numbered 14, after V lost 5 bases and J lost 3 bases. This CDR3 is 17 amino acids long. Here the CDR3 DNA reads TGTGCCAGCAGCCTCCTTCCAGGGGGCAGGGGGGACACTGAAGCTTTCTTT. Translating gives CASSLLPGGRGDTEAFF.

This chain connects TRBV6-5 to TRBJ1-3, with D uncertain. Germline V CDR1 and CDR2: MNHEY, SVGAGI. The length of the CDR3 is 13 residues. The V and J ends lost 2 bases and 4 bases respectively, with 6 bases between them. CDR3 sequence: CASSYGRGNTIYF. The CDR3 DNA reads TGTGCCAGCAGTTACGGCAGAGGAAACACCATATATTTT.

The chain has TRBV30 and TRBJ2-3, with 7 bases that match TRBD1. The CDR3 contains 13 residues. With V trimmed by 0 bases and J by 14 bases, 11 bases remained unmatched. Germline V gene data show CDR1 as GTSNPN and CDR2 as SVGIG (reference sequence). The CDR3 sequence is CAWSVQGPSPRYF. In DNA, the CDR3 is TGTGCCTGGAGTGTACAGGGGCCATCTCCTCGGTATTTT.

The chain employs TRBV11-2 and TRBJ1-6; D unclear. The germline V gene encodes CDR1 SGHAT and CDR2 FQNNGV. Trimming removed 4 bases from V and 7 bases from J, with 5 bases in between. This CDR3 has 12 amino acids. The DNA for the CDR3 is TGTGCCAGCAGCTCGGGGAATTCACCCCTCCACTTT. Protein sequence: CASSSGNSPLHF.

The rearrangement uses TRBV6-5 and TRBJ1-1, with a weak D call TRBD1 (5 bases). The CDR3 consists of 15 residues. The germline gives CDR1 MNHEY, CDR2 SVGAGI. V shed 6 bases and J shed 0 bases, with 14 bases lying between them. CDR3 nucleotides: TGTGCCAGCAGGATTAACCAGGGTGTGAACACTGAAGCTTTCTTT. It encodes CASRINQGVNTEAFF.

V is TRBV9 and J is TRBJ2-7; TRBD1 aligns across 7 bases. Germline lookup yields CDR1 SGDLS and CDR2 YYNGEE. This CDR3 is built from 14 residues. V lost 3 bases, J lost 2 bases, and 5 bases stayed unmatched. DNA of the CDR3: TGTGCCAGCAGCGCTGACAGGGTCCCCTACGAGCAGTACTTC. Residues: CASSADRVPYEQYF.

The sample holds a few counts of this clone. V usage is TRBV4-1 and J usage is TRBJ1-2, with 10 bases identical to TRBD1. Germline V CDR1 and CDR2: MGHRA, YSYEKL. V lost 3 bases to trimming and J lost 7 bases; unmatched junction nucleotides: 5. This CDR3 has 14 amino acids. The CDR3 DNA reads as TGCGCCAGCAGCCAGGGGACAGGGGTTGGTGGCTACACCTTC. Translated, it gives CASSQGTGVGGYTF.

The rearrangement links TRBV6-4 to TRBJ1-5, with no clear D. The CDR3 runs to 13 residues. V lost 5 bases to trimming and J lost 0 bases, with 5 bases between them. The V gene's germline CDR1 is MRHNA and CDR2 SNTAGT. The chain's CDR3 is CASSSYSNQPQHF. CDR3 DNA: TGTGCCAGCAGTAGCTATAGCAATCAGCCCCAGCATTTT.

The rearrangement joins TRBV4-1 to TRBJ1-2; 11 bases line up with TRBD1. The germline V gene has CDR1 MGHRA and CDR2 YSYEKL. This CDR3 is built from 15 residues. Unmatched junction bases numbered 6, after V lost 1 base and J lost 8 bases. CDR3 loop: CASSQGTGGVRGYTF. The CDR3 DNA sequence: TGCGCCAGCAGCCAAGGGACAGGGGGCGTTCGGGGCTACACCTTC.

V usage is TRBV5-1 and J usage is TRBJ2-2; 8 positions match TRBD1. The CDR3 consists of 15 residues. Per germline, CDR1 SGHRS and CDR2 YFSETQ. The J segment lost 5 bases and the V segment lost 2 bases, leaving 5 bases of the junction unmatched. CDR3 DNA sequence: TGCGCCAGCAGCTTAACCGGACAGGGAACCGGGGAGCTGTTTTTT. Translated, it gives CASSLTGQGTGELFF.

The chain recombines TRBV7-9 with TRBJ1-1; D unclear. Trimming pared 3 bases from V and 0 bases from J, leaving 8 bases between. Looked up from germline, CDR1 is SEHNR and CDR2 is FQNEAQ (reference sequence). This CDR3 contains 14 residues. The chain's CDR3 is CASSFFSLNTEAFF. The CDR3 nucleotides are TGTGCCAGCAGCTTTTTTTCGTTGAACACTGAAGCTTTCTTT.

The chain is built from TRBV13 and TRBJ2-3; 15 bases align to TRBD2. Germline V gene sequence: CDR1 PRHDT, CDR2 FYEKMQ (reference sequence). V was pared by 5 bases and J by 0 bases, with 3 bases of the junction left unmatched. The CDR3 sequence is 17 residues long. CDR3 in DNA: TGTGCCAGCAGCCTCGGACTAGCGGGGGGGAGCACAGATACGCAGTATTTT. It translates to CASSLGLAGGSTDTQYF.

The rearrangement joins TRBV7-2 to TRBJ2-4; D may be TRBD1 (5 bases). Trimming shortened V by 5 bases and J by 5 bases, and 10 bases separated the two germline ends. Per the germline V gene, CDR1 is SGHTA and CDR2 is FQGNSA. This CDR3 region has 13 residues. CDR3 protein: CASSTRTQNIQYF. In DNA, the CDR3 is TGTGCCAGCAGCACAAGGACACAAAACATTCAGTACTTC.

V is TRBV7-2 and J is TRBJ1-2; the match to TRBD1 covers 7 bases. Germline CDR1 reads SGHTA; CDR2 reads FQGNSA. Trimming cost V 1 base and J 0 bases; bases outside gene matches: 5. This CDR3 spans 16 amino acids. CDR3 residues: CASSLGAGGTNYGYTF. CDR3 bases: TGTGCCAGCAGCTTAGGGGCAGGGGGGACTAACTATGGCTACACCTTC.

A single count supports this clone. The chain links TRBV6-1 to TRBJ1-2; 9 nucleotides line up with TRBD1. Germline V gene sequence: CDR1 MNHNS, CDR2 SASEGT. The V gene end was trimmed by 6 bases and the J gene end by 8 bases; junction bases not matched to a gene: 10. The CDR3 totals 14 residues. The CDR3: CASRAGDREGGYTF. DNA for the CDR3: TGTGCCAGCAGGGCGGGGGACAGGGAGGGGGGCTACACCTTC.